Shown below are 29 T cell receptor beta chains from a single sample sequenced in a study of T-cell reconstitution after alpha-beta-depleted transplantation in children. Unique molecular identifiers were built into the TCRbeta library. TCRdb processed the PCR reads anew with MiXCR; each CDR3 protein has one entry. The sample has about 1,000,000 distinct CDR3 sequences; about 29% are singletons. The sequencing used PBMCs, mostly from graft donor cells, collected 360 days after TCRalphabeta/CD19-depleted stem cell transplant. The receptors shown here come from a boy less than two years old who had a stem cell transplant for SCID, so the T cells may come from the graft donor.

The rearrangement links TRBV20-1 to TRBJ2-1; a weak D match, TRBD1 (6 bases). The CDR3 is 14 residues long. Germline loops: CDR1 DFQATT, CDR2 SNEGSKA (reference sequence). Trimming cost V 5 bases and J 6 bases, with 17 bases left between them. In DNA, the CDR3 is TGCAGTGCTCGGAGGCAGGGGAAGGTCAATGAGCAGTTCTTC. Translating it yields CSARRQGKVNEQFF.

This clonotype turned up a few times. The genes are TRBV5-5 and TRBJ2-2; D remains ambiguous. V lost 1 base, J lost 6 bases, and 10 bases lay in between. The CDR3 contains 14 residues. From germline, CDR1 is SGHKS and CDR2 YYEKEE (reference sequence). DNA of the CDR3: TGTGCCAGCAGCTTGTCAGCTCTGGCCGGGGAGCTGTTTTTT. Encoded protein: CASSLSALAGELFF. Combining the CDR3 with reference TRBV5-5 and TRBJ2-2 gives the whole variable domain DAGVTQSPTHLIKTRGQQVTLRCSPISGHKSVSWYQQVLGQGPQFIFQYYEKEERGRGNFPDRFSARQFPNYSSELNVNALLLGDSALYLCASSLSALAGELFFGEGSRLTVL.

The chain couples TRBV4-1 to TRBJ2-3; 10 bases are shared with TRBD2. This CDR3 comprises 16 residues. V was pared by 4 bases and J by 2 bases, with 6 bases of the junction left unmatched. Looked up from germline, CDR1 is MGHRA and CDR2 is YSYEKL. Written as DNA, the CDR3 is TGCGCCAGCAGCCGAATACTAGCGGGACTCACAGATACGCAGTATTTT. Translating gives CASSRILAGLTDTQYF.

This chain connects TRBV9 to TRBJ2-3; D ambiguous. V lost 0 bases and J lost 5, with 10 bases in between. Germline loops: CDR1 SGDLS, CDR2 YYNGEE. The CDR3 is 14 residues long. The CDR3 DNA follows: TGTGCCAGCAGCGTAGAGGTAGGCGAAGATACGCAGTATTTT. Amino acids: CASSVEVGEDTQYF.

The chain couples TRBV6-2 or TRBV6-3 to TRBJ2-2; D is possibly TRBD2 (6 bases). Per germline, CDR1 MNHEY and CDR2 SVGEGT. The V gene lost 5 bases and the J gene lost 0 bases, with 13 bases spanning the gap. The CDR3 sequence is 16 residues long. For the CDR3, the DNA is TGTGCCAGCAGTCCGATGCGGGGCTCGAACACCGGGGAGCTGTTTTTT. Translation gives CASSPMRGSNTGELFF.

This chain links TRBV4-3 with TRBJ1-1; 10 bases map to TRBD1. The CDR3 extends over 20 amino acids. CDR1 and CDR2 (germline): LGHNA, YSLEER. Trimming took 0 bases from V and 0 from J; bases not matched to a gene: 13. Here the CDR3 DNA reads TGCGCCAGCAGCCAAGATGTGGGGACAGGGGACTCTCCCATGAACACTGAAGCTTTCTTT. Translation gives CASSQDVGTGDSPMNTEAFF.

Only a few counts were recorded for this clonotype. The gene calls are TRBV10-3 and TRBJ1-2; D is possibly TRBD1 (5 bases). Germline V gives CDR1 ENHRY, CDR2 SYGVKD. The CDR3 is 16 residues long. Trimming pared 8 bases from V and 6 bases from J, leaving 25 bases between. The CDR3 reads CAIGPRRGEGNNGYTF. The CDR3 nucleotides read TGTGCCATCGGGCCGAGGCGTGGGGAGGGGAATAATGGCTACACCTTC.

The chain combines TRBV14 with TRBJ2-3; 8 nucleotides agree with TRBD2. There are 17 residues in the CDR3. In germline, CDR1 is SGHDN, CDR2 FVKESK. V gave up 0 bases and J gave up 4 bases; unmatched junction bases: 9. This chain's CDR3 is CASSQEMGTRRPDTQYF. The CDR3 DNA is TGTGCCAGCAGCCAAGAAATGGGGACTAGACGCCCAGATACGCAGTATTTT.

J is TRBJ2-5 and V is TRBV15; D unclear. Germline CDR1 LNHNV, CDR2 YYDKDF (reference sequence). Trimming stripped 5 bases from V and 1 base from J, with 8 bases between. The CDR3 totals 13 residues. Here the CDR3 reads CATSSGFQETQYF. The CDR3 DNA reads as TGTGCCACCAGCTCCGGCTTCCAAGAGACCCAGTACTTC. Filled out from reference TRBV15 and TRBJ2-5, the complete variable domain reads DAMVIQNPRYQVTQFGKPVTLSCSQTLNHNVMYWYQQKSSQAPKLLFHYYDKDFNNEADTPDNFQSRRPNTSFCFLDIRSPGLGDTAMYLCATSSGFQETQYFGPGTRLLVL.

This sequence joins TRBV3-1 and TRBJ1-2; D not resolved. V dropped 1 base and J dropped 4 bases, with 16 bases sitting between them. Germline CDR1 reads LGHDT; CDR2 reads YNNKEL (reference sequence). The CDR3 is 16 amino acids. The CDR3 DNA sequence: TGTGCCAGCAGCCAAGGAGTCGCCAGGTTACTCTATGGCTACACCTTC. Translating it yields CASSQGVARLLYGYTF. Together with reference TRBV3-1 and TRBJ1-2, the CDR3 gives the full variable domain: DTAVSQTPKYLVTQMGNDKSIKCEQNLGHDTMYWYKQDSKKFLKIMFSYNNKELIINETVPNRFSPKSPDKAHLNLHINSLELGDSAVYFCASSQGVARLLYGYTFGSGTRLTVV.

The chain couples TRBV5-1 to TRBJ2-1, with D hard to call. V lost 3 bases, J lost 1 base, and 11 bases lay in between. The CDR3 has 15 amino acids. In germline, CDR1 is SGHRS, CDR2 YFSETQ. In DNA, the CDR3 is TGCGCCAGCAGCTGGGAACAGCCTTCCTACAATGAGCAGTTCTTC. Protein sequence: CASSWEQPSYNEQFF.

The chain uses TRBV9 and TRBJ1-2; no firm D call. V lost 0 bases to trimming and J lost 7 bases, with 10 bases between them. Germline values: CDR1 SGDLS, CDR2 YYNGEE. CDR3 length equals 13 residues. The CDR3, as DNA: TGTGCCAGCAGCGTAGCTCCGGACCGTGGCTACACCTTC. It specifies CASSVAPDRGYTF.

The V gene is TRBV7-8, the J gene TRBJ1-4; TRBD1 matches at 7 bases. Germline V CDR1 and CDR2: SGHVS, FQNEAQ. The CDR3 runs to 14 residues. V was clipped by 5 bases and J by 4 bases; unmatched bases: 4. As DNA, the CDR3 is TGTGCCAGCAGCCAGGACAGGATTAATGAAAAACTGTTTTTT. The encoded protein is CASSQDRINEKLFF.

As DNA, the CDR3 is TGCAGCGTTTGGGGGGCAGGGACAGATACGCAGTATTTT. It specifies CSVWGAGTDTQYF. The rearrangement links TRBV29-1 to TRBJ2-3; either TRBD1 or TRBD2 may fit D (6 bases each). The germline V and J ends were trimmed by 5 bases and 3 bases, with 12 bases remaining between them. Germline V lookup: CDR1 SQVTM, CDR2 ANQGSEA. The CDR3 sequence is 13 residues long.

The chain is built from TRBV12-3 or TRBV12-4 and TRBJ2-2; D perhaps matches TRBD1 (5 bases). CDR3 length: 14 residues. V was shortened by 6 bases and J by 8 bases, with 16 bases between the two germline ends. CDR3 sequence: CASSTTDRTGELFF. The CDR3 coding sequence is TGTGCCAGCAGCACGACGGACCGGACAGGGGAGCTGTTTTTT.

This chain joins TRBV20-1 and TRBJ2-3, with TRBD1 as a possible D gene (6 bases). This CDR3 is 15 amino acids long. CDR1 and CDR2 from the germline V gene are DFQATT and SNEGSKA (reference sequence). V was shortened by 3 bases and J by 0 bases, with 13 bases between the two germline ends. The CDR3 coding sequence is TGCAGTGCTAGCGGGACACCTCTAAGCACAGATACGCAGTATTTT. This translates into CSASGTPLSTDTQYF.

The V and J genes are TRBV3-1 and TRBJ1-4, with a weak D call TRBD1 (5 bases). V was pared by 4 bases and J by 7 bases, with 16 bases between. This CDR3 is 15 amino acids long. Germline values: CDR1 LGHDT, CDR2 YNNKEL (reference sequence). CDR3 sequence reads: CASSPRVQGREKLFF. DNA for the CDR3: TGTGCCAGCAGCCCCAGGGTGCAGGGCCGTGAAAAACTGTTTTTT.

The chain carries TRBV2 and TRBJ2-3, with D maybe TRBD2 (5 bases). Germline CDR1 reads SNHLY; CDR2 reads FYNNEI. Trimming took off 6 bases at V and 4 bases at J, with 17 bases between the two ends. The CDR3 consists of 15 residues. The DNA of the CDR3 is TGTGCCAGCAGCCTACAGAGGGCGCGGGCAGATACGCAGTATTTT. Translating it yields CASSLQRARADTQYF.

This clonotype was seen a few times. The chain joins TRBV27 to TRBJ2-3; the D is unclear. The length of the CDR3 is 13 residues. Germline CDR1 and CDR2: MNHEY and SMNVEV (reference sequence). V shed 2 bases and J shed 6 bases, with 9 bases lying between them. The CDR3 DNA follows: TGTGCCAGCAGTTTACTCCCTAGGGATACGCAGTATTTT. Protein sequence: CASSLLPRDTQYF.

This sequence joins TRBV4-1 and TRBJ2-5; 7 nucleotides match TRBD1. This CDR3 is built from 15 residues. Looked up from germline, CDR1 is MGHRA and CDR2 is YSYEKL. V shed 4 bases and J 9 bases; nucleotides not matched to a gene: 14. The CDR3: CASSPRQGDRGPQYF. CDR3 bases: TGCGCCAGCAGCCCACGACAGGGAGATCGTGGGCCCCAGTACTTC.

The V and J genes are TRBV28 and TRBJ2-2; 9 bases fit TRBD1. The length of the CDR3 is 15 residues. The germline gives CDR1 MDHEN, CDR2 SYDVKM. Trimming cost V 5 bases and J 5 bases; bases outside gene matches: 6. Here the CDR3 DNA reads TGTGCCAGCAGTACCGACAGGGGGAGAACCGGGGAGCTGTTTTTT. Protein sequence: CASSTDRGRTGELFF.

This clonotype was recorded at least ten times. Here the CDR3 DNA reads TGTGCCAGCAGTTCCAAACCACCGGACAGGGGGCTAGAGACCCAGTACTTC. Its translation: CASSSKPPDRGLETQYF. The genes are TRBV27 and TRBJ2-5; the match to TRBD1 covers 11 bases. The CDR3 is made up of 17 amino acids. V lost 4 bases and J lost 4; bases outside the gene matches: 11. Germline assignment: CDR1 MNHEY and CDR2 SMNVEV (reference sequence).

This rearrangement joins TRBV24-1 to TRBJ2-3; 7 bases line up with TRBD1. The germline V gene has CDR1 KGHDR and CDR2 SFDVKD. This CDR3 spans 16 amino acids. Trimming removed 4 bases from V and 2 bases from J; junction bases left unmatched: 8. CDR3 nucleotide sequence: TGTGCCACCAGTGACCCTAGGACAGGACCCACAGATACGCAGTATTTT. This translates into CATSDPRTGPTDTQYF.

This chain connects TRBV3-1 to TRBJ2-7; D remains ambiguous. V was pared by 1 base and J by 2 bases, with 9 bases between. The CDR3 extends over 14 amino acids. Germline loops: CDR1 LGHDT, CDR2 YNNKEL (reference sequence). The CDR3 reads CASSQVLGPYEQYF. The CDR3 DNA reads TGTGCCAGCAGCCAAGTTTTGGGTCCCTACGAGCAGTACTTC.

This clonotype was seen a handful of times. The DNA for the CDR3 is TGCAGCGGGTCACTAGCGGTGATCACAGATACGCAGTATTTT. Encoded protein: CSGSLAVITDTQYF. The chain employs TRBV29-1 and TRBJ2-3; 8 positions match TRBD2. Germline V gene sequence: CDR1 SQVTM, CDR2 ANQGSEA. The CDR3 is 14 amino acids. V lost 7 bases and J lost 2; bases outside the gene matches: 8.

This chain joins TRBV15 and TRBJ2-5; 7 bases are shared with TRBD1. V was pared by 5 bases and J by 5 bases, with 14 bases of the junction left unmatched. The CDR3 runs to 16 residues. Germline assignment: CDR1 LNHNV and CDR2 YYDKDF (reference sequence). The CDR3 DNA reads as TGTGCCACCAGCCCTCGACAGGGTTCGGTTCGGGAGACCCAGTACTTC. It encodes CATSPRQGSVRETQYF. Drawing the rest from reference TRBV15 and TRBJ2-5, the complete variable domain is DAMVIQNPRYQVTQFGKPVTLSCSQTLNHNVMYWYQQKSSQAPKLLFHYYDKDFNNEADTPDNFQSRRPNTSFCFLDIRSPGLGDTAMYLCATSPRQGSVRETQYFGPGTRLLVL.

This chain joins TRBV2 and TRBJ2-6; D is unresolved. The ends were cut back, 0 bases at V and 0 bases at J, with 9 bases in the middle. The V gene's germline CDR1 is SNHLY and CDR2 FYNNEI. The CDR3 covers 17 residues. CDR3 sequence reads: CASSEAGLYSGANVLTF. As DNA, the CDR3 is TGTGCCAGCAGTGAAGCGGGCTTGTACTCTGGGGCCAACGTCCTGACTTTC.

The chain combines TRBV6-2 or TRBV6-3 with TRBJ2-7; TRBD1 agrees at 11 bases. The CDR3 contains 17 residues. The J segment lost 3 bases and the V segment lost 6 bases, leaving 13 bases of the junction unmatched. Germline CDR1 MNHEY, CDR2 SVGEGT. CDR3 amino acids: CASRQLTWTGGHYEQYF. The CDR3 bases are TGTGCCAGCAGACAACTCACTTGGACAGGGGGCCACTACGAGCAGTACTTC.

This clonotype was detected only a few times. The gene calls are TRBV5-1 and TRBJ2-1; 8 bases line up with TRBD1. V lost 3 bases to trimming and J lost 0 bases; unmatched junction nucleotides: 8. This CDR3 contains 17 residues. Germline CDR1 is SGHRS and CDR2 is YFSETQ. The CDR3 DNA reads TGCGCCAGCAGCTACCGGACAGGGCTGGGCTCCTACAATGAGCAGTTCTTC. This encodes CASSYRTGLGSYNEQFF.